One sample yielded the 8 T cell receptor beta chains listed below, sequenced in a study of blood T cell repertoires in COVID-19. Repertoires were generated with immunoSEQ multiplex PCR, while TCRdb's copy carries only in-frame clones and drops some. The table has 210,000 or so clones, approximately 80% seen once. Sequenced: PBMCs or T cells enriched from blood (not recorded which). All receptors derive from a man aged 25 to 40 with acute COVID-19.

The rearrangement uses TRBV10-3 and TRBJ2-3; D might be TRBD2 (6 bases). CDR3 size: 15 residues. V lost 3 bases and J lost 0, with 10 bases in between. Germline-derived CDR1 and CDR2 are ENHRY and SYGVKD. CDR3 protein: CAISDPGTSTDTQYF. The CDR3, as DNA: TGTGCCATCAGTGACCCCGGGACTAGCACAGATACGCAGTATTTT.

The chain carries TRBV4-1 and TRBJ1-2, with D perhaps TRBD1 (5 bases). The V and J ends lost 1 base and 0 bases respectively, with 15 bases between them. CDR1 and CDR2 (germline): MGHRA, YSYEKL. The CDR3 is 17 residues long. The chain's CDR3 is CASSQVDRWAANYGYTF. The CDR3 nucleotides read TGCGCCAGCAGCCAAGTTGACAGATGGGCTGCTAACTATGGCTACACCTTC.

Only a few counts were recorded for this clone. The V gene is TRBV4-2, the J gene TRBJ2-7; a weak D match, TRBD1 (6 bases). The V gene's germline CDR1 is LGHNA and CDR2 YNFKEQ. The CDR3 consists of 13 residues. V was clipped by 4 bases and J by 7 bases, with 14 bases between them. The CDR3 DNA reads as TGTGCCAGCAGCCGGGGGCGGGTGGCGGAGCAGTACTTC. The encoded protein is CASSRGRVAEQYF.

This clone came up once. V and J are TRBV7-9 and TRBJ2-7; 9 bases align to TRBD1. V dropped 4 bases and J dropped 3; count of bases not matched to a gene: 4. From germline, CDR1 is SEHNR and CDR2 FQNEAQ (reference sequence). There are 14 residues in the CDR3. CDR3 sequence (DNA): TGTGCCAGCAGCTCCGGGACAGGGAACTACGAGCAGTACTTC. Translating gives CASSSGTGNYEQYF.

This clone was counted once. The gene calls are TRBV11-2 and TRBJ2-2; 9 bases match TRBD2. The V gene end was trimmed by 8 bases and the J gene end by 8 bases; junction bases not matched to a gene: 15. This CDR3 has 16 amino acids. CDR1 is SGHAT and CDR2 is FQNNGV in the germline V gene. The CDR3 bases are TGTGCCAGCCTCAACCCCTTAGCGGGGGTTTGGGGGGAGCTGTTTTTT. The encoded protein is CASLNPLAGVWGELFF.

This chain links TRBV7-9 with TRBJ2-2; a weak D match, TRBD2 (6 bases). V was cut by 3 bases and J by 2 bases, with 10 bases left in between. The germline CDR1 and CDR2 sequences are SEHNR and FQNEAQ (reference sequence). The CDR3 is made up of 15 amino acids. The CDR3 loop is CASSLGGGNTGELFF. CDR3 nucleotides: TGTGCCAGCAGCTTGGGAGGAGGAAACACCGGGGAGCTGTTTTTT.

This chain joins TRBV6-5 and TRBJ2-7, with TRBD1 matching over 7 bases. The CDR3 spans 13 residues. The J segment lost 3 bases and the V segment lost 5 bases, leaving 4 bases of the junction unmatched. Germline-derived CDR1 and CDR2 are MNHEY and SVGAGI. CDR3 in amino acids: CASSHGQVYEQYF. CDR3 in DNA: TGTGCCAGCAGTCACGGACAGGTCTACGAGCAGTACTTC.

This clone is a singleton in its sample. This rearrangement joins TRBV6-5 to TRBJ2-3; 8 bases are a match to TRBD1. Trimming at V came to 10 bases and at J to 3 bases, leaving 9 bases not matched to a gene. This CDR3 has 14 amino acids. Germline values: CDR1 MNHEY, CDR2 SVGAGI. CDR3 in DNA: TGTGCCACCTTCCGGACAGGGCGAACAGATACGCAGTATTTT. Residues: CATFRTGRTDTQYF.